This T cell receptor (beta chain) was found in a study of shared clonotypes between healthy human individuals. Study findings and constraints: Despite large depth, sorted-subset datasets appeared incompletely sequenced.

The V end was cut by 10 bases, the J end by 3 bases, with 15 bases between. Germline-derived CDR1 and CDR2 are SGHKS and YYEKEE (reference sequence). This CDR3 is 13 amino acids long. The DNA input per sorted-subset replicate PCR was roughly 210 ng, corresponding to tens of thousands of T cell genomes. Only in-frame clones appear in the TCRdb table, and some are missing; sequencing was by immunoSEQ multiplex PCR. The data contain approximately 400,000 clones, around 96% of them seen just once; the ten biggest clones take up approximately 0.32%. Remarks on this clone: Its antigen remains unknown.

The sequenced sample consisted of memory CD8+ T cells sorted from blood. Subset given: CD45RO+ cells pooled with CCR7-negative TemRA cells. The sequence was obtained from a man between 25 and 39 years old in good health. The chain carries TRBV5-5 and TRBJ2-3; D uncertain. CDR3 sequence: CAGSLVGTDTQYF. The CDR3 nucleotides read TGTGCCGGATCCTTGGTGGGGACAGATACGCAGTATTTT.